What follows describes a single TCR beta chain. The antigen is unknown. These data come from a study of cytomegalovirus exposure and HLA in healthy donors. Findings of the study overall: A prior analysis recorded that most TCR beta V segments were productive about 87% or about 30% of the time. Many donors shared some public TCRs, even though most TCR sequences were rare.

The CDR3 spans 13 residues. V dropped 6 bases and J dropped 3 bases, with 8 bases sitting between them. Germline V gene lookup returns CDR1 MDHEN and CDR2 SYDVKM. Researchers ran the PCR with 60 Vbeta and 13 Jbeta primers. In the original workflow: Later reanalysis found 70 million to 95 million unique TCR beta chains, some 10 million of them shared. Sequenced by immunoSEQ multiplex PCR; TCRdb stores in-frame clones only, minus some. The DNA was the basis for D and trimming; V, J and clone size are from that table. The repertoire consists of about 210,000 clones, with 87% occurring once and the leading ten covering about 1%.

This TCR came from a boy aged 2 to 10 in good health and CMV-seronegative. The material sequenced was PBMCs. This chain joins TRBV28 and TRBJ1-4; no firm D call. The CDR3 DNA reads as TGTGCCAGCAGCTGGGCGTCTAATGAAAAACTGTTTTTT. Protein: CASSWASNEKLFF.